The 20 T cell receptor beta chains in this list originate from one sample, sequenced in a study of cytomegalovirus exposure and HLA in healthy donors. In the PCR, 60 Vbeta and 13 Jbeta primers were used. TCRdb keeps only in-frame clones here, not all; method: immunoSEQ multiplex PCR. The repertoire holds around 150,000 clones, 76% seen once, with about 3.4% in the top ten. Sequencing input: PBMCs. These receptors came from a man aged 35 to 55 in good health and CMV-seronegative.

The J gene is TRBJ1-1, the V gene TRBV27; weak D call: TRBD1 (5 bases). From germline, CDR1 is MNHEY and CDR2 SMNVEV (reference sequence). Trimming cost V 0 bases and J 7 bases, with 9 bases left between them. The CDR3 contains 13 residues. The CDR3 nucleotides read TGTGCCAGCAGTTTATCCAACAGGCTTGAAGCTTTCTTT. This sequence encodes CASSLSNRLEAFF.

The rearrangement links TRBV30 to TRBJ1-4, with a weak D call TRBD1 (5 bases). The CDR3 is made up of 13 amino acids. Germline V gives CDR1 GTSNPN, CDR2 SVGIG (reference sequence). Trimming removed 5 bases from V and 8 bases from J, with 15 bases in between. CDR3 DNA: TGTGCCTGGGCGGGGGGGGGAGAGGAAAAACTGTTTTTT. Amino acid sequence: CAWAGGGEEKLFF.

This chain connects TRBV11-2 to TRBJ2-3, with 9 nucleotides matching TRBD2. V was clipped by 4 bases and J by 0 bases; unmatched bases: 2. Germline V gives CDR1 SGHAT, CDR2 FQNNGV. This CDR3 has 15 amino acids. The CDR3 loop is CASSYSGSSTDTQYF. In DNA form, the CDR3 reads TGTGCCAGCAGCTATAGCGGGAGCAGCACAGATACGCAGTATTTT.

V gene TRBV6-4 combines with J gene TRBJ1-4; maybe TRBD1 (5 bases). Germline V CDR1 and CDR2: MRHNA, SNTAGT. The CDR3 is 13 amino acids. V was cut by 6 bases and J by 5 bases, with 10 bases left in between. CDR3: CASRTVGNEKLFF. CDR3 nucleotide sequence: TGTGCCAGCAGGACAGTGGGGAATGAAAAACTGTTTTTT.

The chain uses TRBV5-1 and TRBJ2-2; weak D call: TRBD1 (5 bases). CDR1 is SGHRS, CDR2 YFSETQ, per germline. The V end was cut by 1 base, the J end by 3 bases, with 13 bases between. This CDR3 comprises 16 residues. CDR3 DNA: TGCGCCAGCAGCTTGAGCAGGGCGTCGGACACCGGGGAGCTGTTTTTT. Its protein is CASSLSRASDTGELFF.

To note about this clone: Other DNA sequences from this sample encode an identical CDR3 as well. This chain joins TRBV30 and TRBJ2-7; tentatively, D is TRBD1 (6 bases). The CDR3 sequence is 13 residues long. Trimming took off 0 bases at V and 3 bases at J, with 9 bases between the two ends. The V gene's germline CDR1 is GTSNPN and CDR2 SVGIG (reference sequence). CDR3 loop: CAWSVGRGYEQYF. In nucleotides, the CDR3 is TGTGCCTGGAGTGTCGGCAGGGGCTACGAGCAGTACTTC.

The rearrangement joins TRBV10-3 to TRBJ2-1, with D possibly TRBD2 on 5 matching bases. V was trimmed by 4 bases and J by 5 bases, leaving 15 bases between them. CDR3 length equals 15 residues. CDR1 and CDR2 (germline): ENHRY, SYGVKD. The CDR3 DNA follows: TGTGCCATCAGTGGAAGTCCTAGCCCCGACAATGAGCAGTTCTTC. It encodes CAISGSPSPDNEQFF.

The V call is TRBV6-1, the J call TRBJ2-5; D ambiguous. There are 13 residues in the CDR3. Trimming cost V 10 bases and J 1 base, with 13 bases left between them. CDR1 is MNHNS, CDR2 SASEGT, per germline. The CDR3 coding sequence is TGTGCCACCCACAAAACGGGCCAAGAGACCCAGTACTTC. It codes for CATHKTGQETQYF.

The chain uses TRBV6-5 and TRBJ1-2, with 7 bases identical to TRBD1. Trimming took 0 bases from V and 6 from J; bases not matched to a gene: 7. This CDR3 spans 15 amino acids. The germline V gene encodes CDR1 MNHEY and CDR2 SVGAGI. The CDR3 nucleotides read TGTGCCAGCAGTTACTCGACAGGGATTGTCGATGGCTACACCTTC. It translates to CASSYSTGIVDGYTF.

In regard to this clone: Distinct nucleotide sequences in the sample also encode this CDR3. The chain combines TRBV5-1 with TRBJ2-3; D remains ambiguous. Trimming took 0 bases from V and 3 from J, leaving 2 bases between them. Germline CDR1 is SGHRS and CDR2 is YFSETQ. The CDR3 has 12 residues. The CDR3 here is CASSLATDTQYF. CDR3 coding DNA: TGCGCCAGCAGCTTGGCTACAGATACGCAGTATTTT.

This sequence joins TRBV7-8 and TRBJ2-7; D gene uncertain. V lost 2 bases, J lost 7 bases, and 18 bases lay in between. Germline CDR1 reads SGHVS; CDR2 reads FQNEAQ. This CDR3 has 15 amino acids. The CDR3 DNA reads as TGTGCCAGCAGCTTACTCCCGAACGCCCTAGTAGAGCAGTACTTC. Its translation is CASSLLPNALVEQYF.

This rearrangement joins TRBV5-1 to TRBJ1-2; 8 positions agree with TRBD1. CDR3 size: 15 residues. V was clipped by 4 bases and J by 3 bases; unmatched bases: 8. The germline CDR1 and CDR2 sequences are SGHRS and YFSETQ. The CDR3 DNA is TGCGCCAGCAGCCCCGCGACAGGGGCCTACTATGGCTACACCTTC. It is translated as CASSPATGAYYGYTF.

CDR3 sequence: CASSMAGITGELFF. CDR3 sequence (DNA): TGTGCCAGCAGCATGGCAGGGATAACCGGGGAGCTGTTTTTT. The rearrangement links TRBV5-6 to TRBJ2-2; a possible D gene is TRBD1 (5 bases). The CDR3 has 14 amino acids. Germline lookup yields CDR1 SGHDT and CDR2 YYEEEE. Trimming stripped 4 bases from V and 5 bases from J, with 12 bases between. Full variable domain (remainder filled in from reference TRBV5-6 and TRBJ2-2): DAGVTQSPTHLIKTRGQQVTLRCSPKSGHDTVSWYQQALGQGPQFIFQYYEEEERQRGNFPDRFSGHQFPNYSSELNVNALLLGDSALYLCASSMAGITGELFFGEGSRLTVL.

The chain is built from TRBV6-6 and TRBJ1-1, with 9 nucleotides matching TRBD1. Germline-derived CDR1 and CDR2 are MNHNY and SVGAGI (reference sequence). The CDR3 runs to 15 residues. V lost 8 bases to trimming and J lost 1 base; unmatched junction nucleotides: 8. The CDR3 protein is CASLGTGTRNTEAFF. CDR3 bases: TGTGCCAGCTTGGGGACAGGGACGAGGAACACTGAAGCTTTCTTT.

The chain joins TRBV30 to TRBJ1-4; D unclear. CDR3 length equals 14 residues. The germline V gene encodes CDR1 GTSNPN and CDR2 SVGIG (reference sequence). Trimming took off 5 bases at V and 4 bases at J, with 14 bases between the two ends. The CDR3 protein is CAWSPGDINEKLFF. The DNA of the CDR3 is TGTGCCTGGTCCCCGGGAGACATTAATGAAAAACTGTTTTTT.

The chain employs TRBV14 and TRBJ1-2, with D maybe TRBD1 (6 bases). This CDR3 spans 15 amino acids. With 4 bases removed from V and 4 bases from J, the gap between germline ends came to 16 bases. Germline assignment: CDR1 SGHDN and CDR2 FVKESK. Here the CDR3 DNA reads TGTGCCAGCAGCCCTACCAGACAGGTTGGCTATGGCTACACCTTC. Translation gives CASSPTRQVGYGYTF.

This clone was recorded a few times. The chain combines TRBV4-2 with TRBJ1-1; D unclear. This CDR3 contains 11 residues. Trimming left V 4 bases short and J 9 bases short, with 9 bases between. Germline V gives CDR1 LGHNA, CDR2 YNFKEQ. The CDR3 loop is CASSLSRKAFF. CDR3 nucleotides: TGTGCCAGCAGCCTGTCCAGAAAAGCTTTCTTT.

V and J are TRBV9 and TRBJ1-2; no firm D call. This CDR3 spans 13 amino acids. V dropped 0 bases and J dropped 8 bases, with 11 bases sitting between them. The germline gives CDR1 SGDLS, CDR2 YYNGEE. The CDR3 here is CASSVGEGRGYTF. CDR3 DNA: TGTGCCAGCAGCGTAGGAGAGGGCAGGGGCTACACCTTC.

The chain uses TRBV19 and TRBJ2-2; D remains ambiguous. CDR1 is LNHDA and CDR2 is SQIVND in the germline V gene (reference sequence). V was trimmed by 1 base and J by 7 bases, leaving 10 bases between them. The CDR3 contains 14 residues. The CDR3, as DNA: TGTGCCAGTAGTATAGTCTGGGCCCGCGGGGAGCTGTTTTTT. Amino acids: CASSIVWARGELFF.

CDR3 DNA sequence: TGTGCCAGCAGGAACGATAGGGGCAATGCCCCAGATACGCAGTATTTT. This translates into CASRNDRGNAPDTQYF. The rearrangement joins TRBV2 to TRBJ2-3; possibly TRBD1 for D (5 bases). The germline gives CDR1 SNHLY, CDR2 FYNNEI. Trimming shortened V by 6 bases and J by 4 bases, and 20 bases separated the two germline ends. The CDR3 totals 16 residues.